The clone carrying this T cell receptor (beta chain) was counted at least ten times. Its matching antigen is unknown. This entry comes from a study of T cells in Graves' hyperthyroidism and ophthalmopathy. The overall study: It was at initial diagnosis, before any treatment, that peripheral blood was collected. Overall study results and limits: Blood held most thyroid clonotypes expanded above 0.001 frequency.

The study left out patients who had uncontrolled infection, other autoimmune disease, pregnancy or lactation. PBMCs stemmed from more than 7.5 ml fresh peripheral blood. Amplified regions were TCR beta CDR3 sequences from RNA transcripts. Primed by the HTBI set, a first-round RT-PCR was run on the TCR CDR3. Each CDR3 protein is one row after TCRdb ran MiXCR on the multiplex PCR reads. The table lists 200,000 to 300,000 distinct CDR3 sequences, about a sixth of them singletons. The TCR originated in a woman in her late teens or twenties with Graves' ophthalmopathy. Sequenced sample: blood.

DNA for the CDR3: TGTGCCAGCAGTTCAACGGACAGGCTTGACACTGAAGCTTTCTTT. This codes for CASSSTDRLDTEAFF. The V call is TRBV28, the J call TRBJ1-1; 7 nucleotides line up with TRBD1. The CDR3 totals 15 residues. CDR1 is MDHEN and CDR2 is SYDVKM in the germline V gene. The J segment lost 3 bases and the V segment lost 4 bases, leaving 8 bases of the junction unmatched.